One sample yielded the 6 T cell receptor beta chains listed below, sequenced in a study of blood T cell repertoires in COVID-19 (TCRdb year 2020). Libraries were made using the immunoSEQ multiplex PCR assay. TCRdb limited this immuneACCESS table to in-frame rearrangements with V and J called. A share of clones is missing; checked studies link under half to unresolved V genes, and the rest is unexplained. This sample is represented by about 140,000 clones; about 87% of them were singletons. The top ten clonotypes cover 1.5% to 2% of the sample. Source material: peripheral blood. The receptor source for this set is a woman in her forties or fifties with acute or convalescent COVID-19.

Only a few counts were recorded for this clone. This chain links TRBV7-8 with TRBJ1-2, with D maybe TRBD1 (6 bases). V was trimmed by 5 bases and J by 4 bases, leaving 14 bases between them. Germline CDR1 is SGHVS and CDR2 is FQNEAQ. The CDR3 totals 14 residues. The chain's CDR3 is CASSMDSIGYGYTF. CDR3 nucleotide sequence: TGTGCCAGCAGCATGGACAGTATCGGCTATGGCTACACCTTC.

The CDR3 DNA reads TGTGCCAGCTCACCACGAATTGGACAGGCAACGATTAATGAAAAACTGTTTTTT. Amino acid sequence: CASSPRIGQATINEKLFF. The chain joins TRBV18 to TRBJ1-4; 7 bases agree with TRBD1. The germline CDR1 and CDR2 sequences are KGHSH and LQKENI. The CDR3 is 18 amino acids. V lost 1 base, J lost 4 bases, and 12 bases stayed unmatched. Combining the CDR3 with reference TRBV18 and TRBJ1-4 gives the whole variable domain NAGVMQNPRHLVRRRGQEARLRCSPMKGHSHVYWYRQLPEEGLKFMVYLQKENIIDESGMPKERFSAEFPKEGPSILRIQQVVRGDSAAYFCASSPRIGQATINEKLFFGSGTQLSVL.

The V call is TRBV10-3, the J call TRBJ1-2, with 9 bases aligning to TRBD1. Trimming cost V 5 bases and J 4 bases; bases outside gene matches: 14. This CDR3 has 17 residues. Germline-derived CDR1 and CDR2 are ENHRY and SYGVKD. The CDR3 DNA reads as TGTGCCATCAGTTCCGGGACAGGGATGCCATCGGGCTATGGCTACACCTTC. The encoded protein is CAISSGTGMPSGYGYTF.

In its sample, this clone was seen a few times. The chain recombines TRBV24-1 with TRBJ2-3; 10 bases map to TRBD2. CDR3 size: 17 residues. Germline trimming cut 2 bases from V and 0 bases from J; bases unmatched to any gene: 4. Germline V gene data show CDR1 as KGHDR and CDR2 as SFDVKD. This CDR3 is CATSDSGLAASTDTQYF. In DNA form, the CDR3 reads TGTGCCACCAGTGATTCCGGACTAGCGGCTAGCACAGATACGCAGTATTTT.

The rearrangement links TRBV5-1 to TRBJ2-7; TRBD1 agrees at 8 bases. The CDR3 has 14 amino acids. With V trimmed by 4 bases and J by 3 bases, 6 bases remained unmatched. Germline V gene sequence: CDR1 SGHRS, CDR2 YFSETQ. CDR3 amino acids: CASSPGQANYEQYF. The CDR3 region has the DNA TGCGCCAGCAGCCCGGGACAGGCGAACTACGAGCAGTACTTC.

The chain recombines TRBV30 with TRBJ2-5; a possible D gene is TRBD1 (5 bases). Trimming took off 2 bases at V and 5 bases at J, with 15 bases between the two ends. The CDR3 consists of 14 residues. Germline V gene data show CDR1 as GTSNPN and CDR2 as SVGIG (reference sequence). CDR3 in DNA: TGTGCCTGGAGTTTAGGGGCCGCCCGGGAGACCCAGTACTTC. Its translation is CAWSLGAARETQYF.